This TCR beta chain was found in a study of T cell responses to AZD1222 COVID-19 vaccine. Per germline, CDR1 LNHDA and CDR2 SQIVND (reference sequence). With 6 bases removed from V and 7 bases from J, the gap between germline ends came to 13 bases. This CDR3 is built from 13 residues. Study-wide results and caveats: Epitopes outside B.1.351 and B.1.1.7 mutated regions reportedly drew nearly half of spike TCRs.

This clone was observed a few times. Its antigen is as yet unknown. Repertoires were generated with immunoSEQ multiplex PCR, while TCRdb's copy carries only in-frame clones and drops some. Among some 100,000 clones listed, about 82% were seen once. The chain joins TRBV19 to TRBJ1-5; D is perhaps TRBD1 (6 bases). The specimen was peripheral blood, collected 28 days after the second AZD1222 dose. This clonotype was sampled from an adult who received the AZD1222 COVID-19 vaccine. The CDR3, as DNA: TGTGCCAGTAGCAACAGGGTTGGGCAGCCCCAGCATTTT. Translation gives CASSNRVGQPQHF.